Each of the 25 T cell receptor beta chains below was sequenced from the same sample in a study of shared clonotypes between healthy human individuals. CD45RO-negative cells were positively selected for CCR7, leaving out terminally differentiated effector memory CD45RA+ cells. Generated by immunoSEQ multiplex PCR, the TCRdb table keeps only in-frame clones and is missing some. The sample has about 2.1 million clones, more than 85% seen once; the top ten hold under 2%. Sequenced material: naive CD8+ T cells from PBMCs. Receptors originate from a man aged 18 to 35 in good health. Some clones in this sample may be carry-over from other donors' samples.

Here the CDR3 reads CASSSGTGGFDQPQHF. CDR3 DNA: TGTGCCAGCAGCTCAGGGACAGGGGGATTCGATCAGCCCCAGCATTTT. The gene calls are TRBV5-5 and TRBJ1-5; 11 nucleotides line up with TRBD1. The V segment lost 3 bases and the J segment 5 bases; nucleotides outside the gene matches: 7. The CDR3 is made up of 16 amino acids. Germline CDR1 is SGHKS and CDR2 is YYEKEE (reference sequence).

This clone was seen only once. The CDR3 loop is CASSDGQNGQPQHF. The CDR3 region has the DNA TGTGCCAGCAGTGACGGGCAGAATGGTCAGCCCCAGCATTTT. The chain joins TRBV2 to TRBJ1-5; no clear D gene. Trimming removed 3 bases from V and 6 bases from J, with 12 bases in between. This CDR3 is built from 14 residues. Per germline, CDR1 SNHLY and CDR2 FYNNEI.

This clone was recorded only once. The chain couples TRBV28 to TRBJ2-5; possible D gene TRBD2, 5 bases. V was trimmed by 7 bases and J by 5 bases, leaving 20 bases between them. The CDR3 length is 15 residues. CDR1 and CDR2 from the germline V gene are MDHEN and SYDVKM. The CDR3 nucleotides are TGTGCCAGCAAATCCCTCGAGGGAGTAGGGGAGACCCAGTACTTC. As protein: CASKSLEGVGETQYF.

This clone was recorded a few times. The CDR3 region has the DNA TGTGCCAGTAGTACGGGCCTAAGGAATCAGCCCCAGCATTTT. This gives the protein CASSTGLRNQPQHF. This chain connects TRBV19 to TRBJ1-5; D is undetermined. The V end lost 4 bases, the J end lost 4 bases, and 11 bases lay between the germline ends. The CDR3 extends over 14 amino acids. Germline CDR1 reads LNHDA; CDR2 reads SQIVND (reference sequence). Complete variable domain (other parts from reference TRBV19 and TRBJ1-5): DGGITQSPKYLFRKEGQNVTLSCEQNLNHDAMYWYRQDPGQGLRLIYYSQIVNDFQKGDIAEGYSVSREKKESFPLTVTSAQKNPTAFYLCASSTGLRNQPQHFGDGTRLSIL.

The chain employs TRBV6-5 and TRBJ2-5, with D perhaps matching TRBD2 (5 bases). Germline CDR1 and CDR2: MNHEY and SVGAGI. V lost 5 bases, J lost 4 bases, and 8 bases lay in between. This CDR3 contains 12 residues. The DNA for the CDR3 is TGTGCCAGCAGTCCAGAGGGAGAGACCCAGTACTTC. Protein sequence: CASSPEGETQYF.

The chain is built from TRBV27 and TRBJ2-4; TRBD2 agrees at 8 bases. The CDR3 spans 16 residues. The V gene's germline CDR1 is MNHEY and CDR2 SMNVEV (reference sequence). Losses at the gene ends were 5 bases for V and 0 bases for J; bases not matched to a gene: 6. The DNA of the CDR3 is TGTGCCAGCAGTCCCCGGGGGGGGCTAGCCAAAAACATTCAGTACTTC. Translated: CASSPRGGLAKNIQYF.

The chain is built from TRBV28 and TRBJ2-1, with 14 bases lining up with TRBD2. The CDR3 spans 16 residues. Germline-derived CDR1 and CDR2 are MDHEN and SYDVKM. The J segment lost 8 bases and the V segment lost 1 base, leaving 4 bases of the junction unmatched. The CDR3 DNA is TGTGCCAGCAGTTTATTGGGACTAGCGGGAGATGATGAGCAGTTCTTC. Translation gives CASSLLGLAGDDEQFF.

This clone was counted between two and nine times. This specimen includes other DNA sequences encoding the same CDR3. The V gene is TRBV11-2, the J gene TRBJ2-7; D is tentatively TRBD1 or TRBD2 (5 bases each). The germline CDR1 and CDR2 sequences are SGHAT and FQNNGV. This CDR3 comprises 12 residues. V was cut by 5 bases and J by 2 bases, with 7 bases left in between. The CDR3 loop reads CASSLGAYEQYF. The CDR3, as DNA: TGTGCCAGCAGCCTGGGGGCCTACGAGCAGTACTTC. The full variable domain, with the rest looked up from reference TRBV11-2 and TRBJ2-7, is EAGVAQSPRYKIIEKRQSVAFWCNPISGHATLYWYQQILGQGPKLLIQFQNNGVVDDSQLPKDRFSAERLKGVDSTLKIQPAKLEDSAVYLCASSLGAYEQYFGPGTRLTVT.

Note on this clone: Other DNA sequences in this specimen translate into the identical CDR3. This rearrangement joins TRBV28 to TRBJ2-7, with TRBD1 identical over 7 bases. CDR3 length equals 15 residues. Germline-derived CDR1 and CDR2 are MDHEN and SYDVKM. V trimming: 4 bases; J trimming: 2 bases; junction bases outside the gene matches: 8. CDR3 nucleotides: TGTGCCAGCAGTTCGATCCGTGACAGGGCCTACGAGCAGTACTTC. This sequence encodes CASSSIRDRAYEQYF.

A single count supports this clone. The chain combines TRBV27 with TRBJ2-1, with 9 bases aligning to TRBD1. CDR1 and CDR2 from the germline V gene are MNHEY and SMNVEV (reference sequence). This CDR3 is built from 16 residues. The ends lost 3 bases at V and 8 bases at J; junction bases unmatched: 11. The CDR3 coding sequence is TGTGCCAGCAGTTTCCTCCCGGGACAGGGTTTTGATGAGCAGTTCTTC. Its translation: CASSFLPGQGFDEQFF.

The V call is TRBV6-5, the J call TRBJ2-3, with 10 nucleotides matching TRBD1. V was clipped by 2 bases and J by 4 bases; unmatched bases: 6. The CDR3 totals 16 residues. Germline CDR1 is MNHEY and CDR2 is SVGAGI. CDR3 protein: CASSYRGQGTADTQYF. The CDR3 DNA follows: TGTGCCAGCAGTTACAGGGGACAGGGGACGGCAGATACGCAGTATTTT.

Worth noting for this clone: Other DNA sequences of this sample code for an identical CDR3. This chain uses TRBV27 with TRBJ1-5; TRBD1 aligns across 7 bases. The CDR3 is 14 residues long. Germline values: CDR1 MNHEY, CDR2 SMNVEV (reference sequence). The ends lost 2 bases at V and 6 bases at J; junction bases unmatched: 4. The CDR3 protein is CASSLTGVGQPQHF. CDR3 bases: TGTGCCAGCAGTTTAACAGGGGTCGGTCAGCCCCAGCATTTT.

The chain recombines TRBV27 with TRBJ1-5, with D maybe TRBD1 (5 bases). V was clipped by 6 bases and J by 5 bases, with 14 bases between them. The CDR3 covers 14 residues. Germline-derived CDR1 and CDR2 are MNHEY and SMNVEV (reference sequence). In DNA form, the CDR3 reads TGTGCCAGCAGCTACCAGGGTGCACATCAGCCCCAGCATTTT. It codes for CASSYQGAHQPQHF.

The gene calls are TRBV4-1 and TRBJ1-2; D ambiguous. The CDR3 extends over 14 amino acids. Germline V gene sequence: CDR1 MGHRA, CDR2 YSYEKL. V lost 0 bases and J 8 bases, leaving 13 bases between the germline ends. The CDR3 loop is CASSQETAPIGYTF. The CDR3, as DNA: TGCGCCAGCAGCCAAGAAACAGCCCCCATCGGCTACACCTTC.

Remarks on this clone: Within the sample, other DNA sequences also encode this same CDR3. V and J are TRBV28 and TRBJ2-2; D gene ambiguous. Germline CDR1 MDHEN, CDR2 SYDVKM. V gave up 6 bases and J gave up 8 bases, with 7 bases separating them. This CDR3 is built from 11 residues. The CDR3 region is CASSPWGELFF. As DNA, the CDR3 is TGTGCCAGCAGCCCATGGGGGGAGCTGTTTTTT.

The gene calls are TRBV6-1 and TRBJ2-1, with D tentatively TRBD2 (6 bases). Germline CDR1 is MNHNS and CDR2 is SASEGT. The ends were cut back, 7 bases at V and 5 bases at J, with 15 bases in the middle. The CDR3 sequence is 14 residues long. As DNA, the CDR3 is TGTGCCAGCACCGACCGGGACTTTAACAATGAGCAGTTCTTC. Translation gives CASTDRDFNNEQFF.

This clone has just one count. The identical CDR3 is also encoded by other nucleotide sequences in the sample. The chain is built from TRBV5-1 and TRBJ2-7; D ambiguous. V gave up 0 bases and J gave up 3 bases, with 7 bases separating them. CDR3 size: 13 residues. The germline V gene encodes CDR1 SGHRS and CDR2 YFSETQ. CDR3 in amino acids: CASSLAVGYEQYF. In nucleotides, the CDR3 is TGCGCCAGCAGCTTGGCCGTGGGCTACGAGCAGTACTTC.

The rearrangement links TRBV4-3 to TRBJ2-3; possible D gene TRBD2, 6 bases. Germline CDR1 and CDR2: LGHNA and YSLEER. Trimming pared 0 bases from V and 0 bases from J, leaving 13 bases between. CDR3 length: 17 residues. Written as DNA, the CDR3 is TGCGCCAGCAGCCAAGATCAGCTAGCGAGCAGCACAGATACGCAGTATTTT. It translates to CASSQDQLASSTDTQYF.

A word on this clone: The same CDR3 arises from other DNA sequences in this sample as well. The genes are TRBV19 and TRBJ1-1; 7 bases line up with TRBD1. J gave up 4 bases and V 3 bases, and 5 bases lay outside the gene matches. The CDR3 is 14 amino acids. Germline V gene lookup returns CDR1 LNHDA and CDR2 SQIVND (reference sequence). CDR3 sequence (DNA): TGTGCCAGTAGTATTGTGGCAGGGGGCACTGAAGCTTTCTTT. This gives the protein CASSIVAGGTEAFF. The complete variable domain, with remaining parts taken from reference TRBV19 and TRBJ1-1, reads DGGITQSPKYLFRKEGQNVTLSCEQNLNHDAMYWYRQDPGQGLRLIYYSQIVNDFQKGDIAEGYSVSREKKESFPLTVTSAQKNPTAFYLCASSIVAGGTEAFFGQGTRLTVV.

The rearrangement joins TRBV2 to TRBJ1-2, with D tentatively TRBD1 (5 bases). The CDR3 runs 15 residues. Looked up from germline, CDR1 is SNHLY and CDR2 is FYNNEI. The ends were cut back, 0 bases at V and 2 bases at J, with 10 bases in the middle. The CDR3 is CASSEALTGNYGYTF. CDR3 DNA: TGTGCCAGCAGTGAAGCGCTTACAGGAAACTATGGCTACACCTTC.

This rearrangement joins TRBV29-1 to TRBJ1-2, with a tentative D call TRBD1 (5 bases). Germline loops: CDR1 SQVTM, CDR2 ANQGSEA. The CDR3 runs 14 residues. V dropped 4 bases and J dropped 5 bases, with 17 bases sitting between them. The CDR3 coding sequence is TGCAGCGTTGGACTCAGGGACCGCGAATATGGCTACACCTTC. This codes for CSVGLRDREYGYTF.

The rearrangement joins TRBV7-2 to TRBJ2-7, with TRBD1 as a possible D gene (6 bases). Germline CDR1 SGHTA, CDR2 FQGNSA. V gave up 3 bases and J gave up 3 bases, with 9 bases separating them. This CDR3 contains 13 residues. Written as DNA, the CDR3 is TGTGCCAGCAGCTTCAGGGGCGACTACGAGCAGTACTTC. As protein: CASSFRGDYEQYF.

The chain couples TRBV9 to TRBJ2-1; 13 bases agree with TRBD2. CDR1 is SGDLS, CDR2 YYNGEE, per germline. Germline trimming cut 3 bases from V and 6 bases from J; bases unmatched to any gene: 6. The CDR3 spans 16 residues. The CDR3 loop is CASSGGTSGELNEQFF. Written as DNA, the CDR3 is TGTGCCAGCAGCGGAGGGACTAGCGGGGAACTCAATGAGCAGTTCTTC.

The chain is built from TRBV7-2 and TRBJ2-7, with D perhaps matching TRBD2 (5 bases). The CDR3 is made up of 15 amino acids. The germline CDR1 and CDR2 sequences are SGHTA and FQGNSA. Trimming cost V 1 base and J 6 bases, with 16 bases left between them. In nucleotides, the CDR3 is TGTGCCAGCAGCTTAGTCTTTGGACCCGGGGTCGAGCAGTACTTC. It translates to CASSLVFGPGVEQYF.

The rearrangement uses TRBV6-1 and TRBJ2-7; 8 nucleotides line up with TRBD1. The germline CDR1 and CDR2 sequences are MNHNS and SASEGT. CDR3 length: 16 residues. V was pared by 2 bases and J by 3 bases, with 9 bases of the junction left unmatched. The CDR3 loop is CASSEPIGQGYYEQYF. In DNA form, the CDR3 reads TGTGCCAGCAGTGAACCGATTGGACAGGGTTACTACGAGCAGTACTTC.